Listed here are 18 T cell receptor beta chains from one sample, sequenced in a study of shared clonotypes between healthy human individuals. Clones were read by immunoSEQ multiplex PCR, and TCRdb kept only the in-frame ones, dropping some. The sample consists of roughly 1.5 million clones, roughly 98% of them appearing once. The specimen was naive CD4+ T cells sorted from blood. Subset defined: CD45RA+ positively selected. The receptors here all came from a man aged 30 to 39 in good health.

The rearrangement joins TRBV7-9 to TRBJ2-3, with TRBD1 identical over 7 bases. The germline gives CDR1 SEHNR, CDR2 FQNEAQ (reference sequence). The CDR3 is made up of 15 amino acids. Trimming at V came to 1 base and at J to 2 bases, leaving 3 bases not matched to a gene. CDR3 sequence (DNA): TGTGCCAGCAGCTTAGGGGACAGCCTCACAGATACGCAGTATTTT. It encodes CASSLGDSLTDTQYF.

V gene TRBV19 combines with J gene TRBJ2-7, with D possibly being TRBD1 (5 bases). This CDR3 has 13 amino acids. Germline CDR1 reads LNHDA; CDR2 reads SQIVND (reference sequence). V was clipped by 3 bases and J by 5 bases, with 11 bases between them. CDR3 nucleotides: TGTGCCAGTAGTATGTGGGGCTGGGACGAGCAGTACTTC. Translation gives CASSMWGWDEQYF.

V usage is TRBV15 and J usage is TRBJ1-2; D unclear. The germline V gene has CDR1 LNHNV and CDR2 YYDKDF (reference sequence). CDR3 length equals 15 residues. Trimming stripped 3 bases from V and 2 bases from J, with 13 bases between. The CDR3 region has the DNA TGTGCCACCAGCAGTCCGGGGTCTTCGAACTATGGCTACACCTTC. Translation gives CATSSPGSSNYGYTF.

CDR3 DNA sequence: TGTGCCAGCAGCGCAGGGGTTCCTGGAAACACCATATATTTT. Translation: CASSAGVPGNTIYF. The genes are TRBV11-2 and TRBJ1-3; D may be TRBD1 (6 bases). Deletions cut 5 bases from V and 2 bases from J, with 10 bases between. The CDR3 is made up of 14 amino acids. Germline V gene data show CDR1 as SGHAT and CDR2 as FQNNGV.

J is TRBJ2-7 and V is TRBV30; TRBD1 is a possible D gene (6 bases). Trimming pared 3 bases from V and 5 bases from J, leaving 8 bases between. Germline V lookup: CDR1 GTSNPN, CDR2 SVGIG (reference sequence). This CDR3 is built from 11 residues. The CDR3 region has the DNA TGTGCCTGGAGCCGGGACAACGAGCAGTACTTC. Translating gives CAWSRDNEQYF. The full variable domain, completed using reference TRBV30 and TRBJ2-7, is SQTIHQWPATLVQPVGSPLSLECTVEGTSNPNLYWYRQAAGRGLQLLFYSVGIGQISSEVPQNLSASRPQDRQFILSSKKLLLSDSGFYLCAWSRDNEQYFGPGTRLTVT.

In nucleotides, the CDR3 is TGTGCCAGCGGGATGCTAGGGCGCACTGAAGCTTTCTTT. Its protein is CASGMLGRTEAFF. The chain carries TRBV27 and TRBJ1-1, with unresolved D. V lost 8 bases and J lost 4, with 14 bases in between. The germline CDR1 and CDR2 sequences are MNHEY and SMNVEV (reference sequence). The length of the CDR3 is 13 residues.

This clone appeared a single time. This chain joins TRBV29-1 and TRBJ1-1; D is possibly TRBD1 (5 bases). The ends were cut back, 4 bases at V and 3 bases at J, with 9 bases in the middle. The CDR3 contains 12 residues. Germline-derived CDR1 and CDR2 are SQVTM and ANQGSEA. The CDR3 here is CSVGRADTEAFF. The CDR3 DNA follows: TGCAGCGTTGGCAGGGCGGACACTGAAGCTTTCTTT.

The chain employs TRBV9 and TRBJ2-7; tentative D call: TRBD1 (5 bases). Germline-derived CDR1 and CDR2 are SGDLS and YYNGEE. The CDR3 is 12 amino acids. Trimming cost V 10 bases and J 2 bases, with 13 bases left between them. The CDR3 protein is CARWGTTYEQYF. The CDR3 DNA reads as TGTGCCCGCTGGGGCACCACCTACGAGCAGTACTTC. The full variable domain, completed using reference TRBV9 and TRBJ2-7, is DSGVTQTPKHLITATGQRVTLRCSPRSGDLSVYWYQQSLDQGLQFLIQYYNGEERAKGNILERFSAQQFPDLHSELNLSSLELGDSALYFCARWGTTYEQYFGPGTRLTVT.

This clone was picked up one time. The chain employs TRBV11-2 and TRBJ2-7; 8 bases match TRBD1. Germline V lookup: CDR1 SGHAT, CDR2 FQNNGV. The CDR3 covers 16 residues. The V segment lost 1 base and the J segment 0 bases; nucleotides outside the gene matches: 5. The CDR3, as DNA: TGTGCCAGCAGCTTAGTAGGGACAGGTCGCTCCTACGAGCAGTACTTC. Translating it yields CASSLVGTGRSYEQYF.

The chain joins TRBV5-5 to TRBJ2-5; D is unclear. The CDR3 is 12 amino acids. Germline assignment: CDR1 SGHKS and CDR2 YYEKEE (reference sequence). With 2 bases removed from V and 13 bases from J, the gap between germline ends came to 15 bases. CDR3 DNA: TGTGCCAGCAGCTTCGATTCCGCAGTTGGGTACTTC. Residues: CASSFDSAVGYF.

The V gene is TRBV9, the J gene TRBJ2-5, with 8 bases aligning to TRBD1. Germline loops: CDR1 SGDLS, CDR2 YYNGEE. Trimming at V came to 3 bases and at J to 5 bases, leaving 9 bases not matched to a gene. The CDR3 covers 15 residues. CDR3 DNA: TGTGCCAGCAGCGCCTTTGTGGACAGGGCGGAGACCCAGTACTTC. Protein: CASSAFVDRAETQYF.

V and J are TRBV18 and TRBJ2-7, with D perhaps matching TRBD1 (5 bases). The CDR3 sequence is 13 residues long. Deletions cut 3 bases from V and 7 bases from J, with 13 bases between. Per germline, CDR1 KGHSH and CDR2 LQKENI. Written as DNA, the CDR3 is TGTGCCAGCTCACCGGGGCCATCTGGAGAGCAGTACTTC. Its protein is CASSPGPSGEQYF.

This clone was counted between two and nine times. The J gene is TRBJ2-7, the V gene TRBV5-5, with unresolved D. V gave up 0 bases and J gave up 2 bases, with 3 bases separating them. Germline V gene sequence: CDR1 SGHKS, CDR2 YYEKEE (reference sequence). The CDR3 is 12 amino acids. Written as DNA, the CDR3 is TGTGCCAGCAGCTTGGTCCCCTACGAGCAGTACTTC. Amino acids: CASSLVPYEQYF.

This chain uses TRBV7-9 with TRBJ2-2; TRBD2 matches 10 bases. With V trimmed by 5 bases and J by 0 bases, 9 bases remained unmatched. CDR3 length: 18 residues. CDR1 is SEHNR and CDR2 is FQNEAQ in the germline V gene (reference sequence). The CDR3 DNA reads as TGTGCCAGCAGCAATACGCGACTAGCGGGCGCGAACACCGGGGAGCTGTTTTTT. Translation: CASSNTRLAGANTGELFF.

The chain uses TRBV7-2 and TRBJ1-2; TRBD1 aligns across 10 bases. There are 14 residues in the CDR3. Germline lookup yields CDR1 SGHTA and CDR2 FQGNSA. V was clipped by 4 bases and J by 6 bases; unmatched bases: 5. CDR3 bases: TGTGCCAGCAGCTCCCCCGGGACAGGGGATGGCTACACCTTC. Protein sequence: CASSSPGTGDGYTF. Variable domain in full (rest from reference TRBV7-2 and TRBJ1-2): GAGVSQSPSNKVTEKGKDVELRCDPISGHTALYWYRQSLGQGLEFLIYFQGNSAPDKSGLPSDRFSAERTGGSVSTLTIQRTQQEDSAVYLCASSSPGTGDGYTFGSGTRLTVV.

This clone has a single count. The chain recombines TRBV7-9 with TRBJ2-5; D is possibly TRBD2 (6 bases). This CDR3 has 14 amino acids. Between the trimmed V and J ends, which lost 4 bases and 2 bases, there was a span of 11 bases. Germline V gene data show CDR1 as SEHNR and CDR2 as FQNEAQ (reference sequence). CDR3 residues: CASSSRTIQETQYF. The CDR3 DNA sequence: TGTGCCAGCAGCTCACGGACTATTCAAGAGACCCAGTACTTC.

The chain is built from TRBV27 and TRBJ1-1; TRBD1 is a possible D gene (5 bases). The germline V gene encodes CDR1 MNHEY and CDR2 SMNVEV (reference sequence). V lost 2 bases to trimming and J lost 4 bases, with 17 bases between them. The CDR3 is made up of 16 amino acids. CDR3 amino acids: CASSLRPGTVGTEAFF. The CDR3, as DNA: TGTGCCAGCAGTTTAAGACCCGGGACGGTCGGCACTGAAGCTTTCTTT.

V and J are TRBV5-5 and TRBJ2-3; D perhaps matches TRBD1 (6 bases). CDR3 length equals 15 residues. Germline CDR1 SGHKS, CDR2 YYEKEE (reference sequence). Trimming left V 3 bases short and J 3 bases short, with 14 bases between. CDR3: CASSSRTQGTDTQYF. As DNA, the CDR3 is TGTGCCAGCAGCTCGCGAACCCAGGGGACAGATACGCAGTATTTT. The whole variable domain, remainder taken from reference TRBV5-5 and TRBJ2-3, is DAGVTQSPTHLIKTRGQQVTLRCSPISGHKSVSWYQQVLGQGPQFIFQYYEKEERGRGNFPDRFSARQFPNYSSELNVNALLLGDSALYLCASSSRTQGTDTQYFGPGTRLTVL.